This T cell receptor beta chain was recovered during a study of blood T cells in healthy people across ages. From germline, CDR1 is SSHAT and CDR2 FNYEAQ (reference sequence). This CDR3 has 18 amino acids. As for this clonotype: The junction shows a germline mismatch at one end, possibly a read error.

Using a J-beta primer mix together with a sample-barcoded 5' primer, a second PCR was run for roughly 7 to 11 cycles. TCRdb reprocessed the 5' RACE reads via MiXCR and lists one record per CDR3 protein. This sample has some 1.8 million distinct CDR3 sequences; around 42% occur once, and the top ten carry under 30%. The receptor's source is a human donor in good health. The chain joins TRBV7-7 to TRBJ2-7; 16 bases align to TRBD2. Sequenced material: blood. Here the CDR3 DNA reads TGTGCTAGCAGCACCGGGACTAGCGGGGGGGCTTCGAGGGAGGCCCAGTACTTC. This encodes CASSTGTSGGASREAQYF.